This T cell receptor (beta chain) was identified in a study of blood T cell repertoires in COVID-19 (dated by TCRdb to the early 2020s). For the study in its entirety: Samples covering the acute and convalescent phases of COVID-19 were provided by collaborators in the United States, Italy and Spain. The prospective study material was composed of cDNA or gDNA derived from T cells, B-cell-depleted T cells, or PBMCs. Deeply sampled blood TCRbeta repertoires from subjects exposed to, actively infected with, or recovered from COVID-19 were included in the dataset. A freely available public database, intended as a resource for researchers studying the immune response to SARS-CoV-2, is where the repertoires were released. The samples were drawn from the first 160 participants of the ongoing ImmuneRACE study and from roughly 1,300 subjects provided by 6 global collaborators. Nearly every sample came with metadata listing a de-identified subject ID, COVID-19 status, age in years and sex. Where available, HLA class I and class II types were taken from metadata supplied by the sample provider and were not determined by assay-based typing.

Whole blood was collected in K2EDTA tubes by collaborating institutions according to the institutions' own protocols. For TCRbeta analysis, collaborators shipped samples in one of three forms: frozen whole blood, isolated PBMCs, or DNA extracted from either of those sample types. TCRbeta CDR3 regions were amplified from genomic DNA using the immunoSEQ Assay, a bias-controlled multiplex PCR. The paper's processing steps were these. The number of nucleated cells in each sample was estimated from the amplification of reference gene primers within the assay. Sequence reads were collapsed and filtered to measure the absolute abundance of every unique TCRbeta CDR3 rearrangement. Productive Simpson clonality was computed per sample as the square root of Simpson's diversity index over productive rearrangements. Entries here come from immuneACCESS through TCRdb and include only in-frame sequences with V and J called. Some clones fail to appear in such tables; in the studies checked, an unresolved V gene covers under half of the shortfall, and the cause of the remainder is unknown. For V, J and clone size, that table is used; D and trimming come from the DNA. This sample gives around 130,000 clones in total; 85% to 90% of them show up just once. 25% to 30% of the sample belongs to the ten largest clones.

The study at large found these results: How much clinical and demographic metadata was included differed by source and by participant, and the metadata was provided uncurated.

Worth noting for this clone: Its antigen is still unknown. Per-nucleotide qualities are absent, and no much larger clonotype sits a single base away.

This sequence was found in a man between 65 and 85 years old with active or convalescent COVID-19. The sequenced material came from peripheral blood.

The CDR3 in this case is CASSRDRDGNTGELFF. The nucleotide sequence is given as TGTGCCAGCAGCCGAGACAGGGACGGAAACACCGGGGAGCTGTTTTTT. Recombination linked TRBV6-2 or TRBV6-3 to TRBJ2-2, with 7 junctional bases fitting TRBD1. Taken from the germline V gene, the CDR1 and CDR2 loops are MNHEY and SVGEGT. The CDR3, from cysteine to phenylalanine, totals 16 residues. The sequence is cut down to CDR3 DNA, 48 bases in frame from base 1. Compared with germline, V lacks 6 bases and J lacks 2 bases; bases without a gene match: 9.